This TCR beta chain appears in the sequencing data of a study of blood T cells in healthy people across ages. Study-wide context: Capture via template switching afforded approximately one barcoded beta molecule per two T cells. Findings and limits, study-wide: Strong correlation existed between TCR beta diversity and naive T cell percentage. TCR beta diversity per million T cells fell roughly linearly with age.

Details on this clonotype: Its specificity is unknown.

Combining a sample-barcoded 5' primer with a J-beta primer mix, a second PCR ran for roughly 7 to 11 cycles. From the 5' RACE reads, TCRdb called clonotypes with MiXCR, one entry per CDR3 protein. The repertoire holds 1.5 million to 2 million distinct CDR3 sequences, with more than 35% as singletons. V lost 0 bases and J lost 2, with 11 bases in between. The germline gives CDR1 KGHSY, CDR2 FQNENV. The CDR3 has 16 amino acids. Each sample gave at least 6 million isolated PBMCs. The sample comprised blood. The chain is built from TRBV16 and TRBJ2-4, with unresolved D. The origin of this receptor is a human donor in good health. CDR3 DNA sequence: TGTGCCAGCAGCCAATCGGCAGGTCGATCCAAAAACATTCAGTACTTC. Residues: CASSQSAGRSKNIQYF.